The 27 T cell receptor beta chains reported below all come from one sample, sequenced in a study of blood T cell repertoires in COVID-19. The protocol was immunoSEQ multiplex PCR, while the TCRdb copy is restricted to in-frame clones and leaves out a portion. Of approximately 200,000 clones in the sample, 75% to 90% were seen once. Material: PBMCs or T cells enriched from blood (not recorded which). All receptors come from a woman between 35 and 50 years old with acute COVID-19.

The chain joins TRBV19 to TRBJ1-5; TRBD1 matches at 9 bases. CDR1 and CDR2 (germline): LNHDA, SQIVND (reference sequence). The J segment lost 7 bases and the V segment lost 7 bases, leaving 11 bases of the junction unmatched. This CDR3 has 15 residues. The CDR3 DNA sequence: TGTGCCAGTACTGAGGGGACAGGGATTGTACAGCCCCAGCATTTT. Translating it yields CASTEGTGIVQPQHF.

This chain uses TRBV12-5 with TRBJ2-5, with 11 bases aligning to TRBD1. J gave up 5 bases and V 5 bases, and 7 bases lay outside the gene matches. This CDR3 contains 15 residues. CDR1 is LGHNT, CDR2 FRNRAP, per germline. In nucleotides, the CDR3 is TGTGCTAGTGGTATCGGGACAGGGGGTTCCGAGACCCAGTACTTC. Translating gives CASGIGTGGSETQYF.

The chain uses TRBV18 and TRBJ2-5; 9 positions match TRBD1. The CDR3 contains 17 residues. The V gene end was trimmed by 0 bases and the J gene end by 7 bases; junction bases not matched to a gene: 12. Germline V lookup: CDR1 KGHSH, CDR2 LQKENI. This CDR3 reads CASSPPGLPGQGPTQYF. In DNA, the CDR3 is TGTGCCAGCTCACCACCGGGGTTGCCAGGACAGGGGCCGACCCAGTACTTC.

The V call is TRBV5-4, the J call TRBJ2-5; D possibly corresponds to TRBD2 (6 bases). V gave up 4 bases and J gave up 5 bases, with 15 bases separating them. CDR3 length equals 14 residues. Germline V gives CDR1 SGHNT, CDR2 YYREEE (reference sequence). The DNA for the CDR3 is TGTGCCAGCAGCCCGACGGGGGTTCGTGAGACCCAGTACTTC. Protein: CASSPTGVRETQYF.

The genes are TRBV19 and TRBJ2-7; 9 positions agree with TRBD2. This CDR3 is 17 amino acids long. The V gene end was trimmed by 3 bases and the J gene end by 7 bases; junction bases not matched to a gene: 16. Germline V gene lookup returns CDR1 LNHDA and CDR2 SQIVND (reference sequence). The CDR3 coding sequence is TGTGCCAGTAGTATTTTATTTGGGACTAGCTCACCAGGGGAGCAGTACTTC. Residues: CASSILFGTSSPGEQYF.

The chain joins TRBV20-1 to TRBJ1-1; the D is unclear. CDR1 DFQATT and CDR2 SNEGSKA come from the germline V gene (reference sequence). The CDR3 contains 13 residues. The V end was cut by 3 bases, the J end by 6 bases, with 14 bases between. The CDR3 is CSASNQNSAEAFF. The CDR3 region has the DNA TGCAGTGCTAGTAACCAAAATAGCGCTGAAGCTTTCTTT.

This chain connects TRBV3-1 (or the pseudogene TRBV3-2) to TRBJ2-3, with D uncertain. V was clipped by 0 bases and J by 0 bases, with 10 bases between them. CDR1 and CDR2 (germline): LGHDT, YNNKEL (reference sequence). This CDR3 has 16 residues. CDR3 DNA sequence: TGTGCCAGCAGCCAAGACCCCCCCCGTAGCACAGATACGCAGTATTTT. This encodes CASSQDPPRSTDTQYF.

For this clone: Sequence at one end of the junction differs from germline and may be a read error. The chain uses TRBV6-5 and TRBJ2-5, with no clear D. Germline loops: CDR1 MNHEY, CDR2 SVGAGI. This CDR3 region has 12 residues. CDR3 loop: CASILGREPQYF. The CDR3 coding sequence is TGTGCCAGCATCCTAGGAAGAGAGCCCCAGTACTTC.

The J gene is TRBJ2-3, the V gene TRBV19; D might be TRBD1 (6 bases). The CDR3 spans 15 residues. The V gene lost 4 bases and the J gene lost 6 bases, with 17 bases spanning the gap. Germline V gene sequence: CDR1 LNHDA, CDR2 SQIVND (reference sequence). In DNA form, the CDR3 reads TGTGCCAGTAGTACACGTCAGGGGAGAGCGGATACGCAGTATTTT. This sequence encodes CASSTRQGRADTQYF.

The rearrangement links TRBV30 to TRBJ2-3, with 8 bases identical to TRBD2. This CDR3 comprises 13 residues. From germline, CDR1 is GTSNPN and CDR2 SVGIG (reference sequence). After removal of 3 bases from V and 4 bases from J, the junction contained 3 bases not matched to a gene. CDR3 DNA: TGTGCCTGGAGACGGGGGGGCGCAGATACGCAGTATTTT. It codes for CAWRRGGADTQYF.

The genes are TRBV30 and TRBJ2-7; 8 bases fit TRBD1. CDR3 length: 13 amino acids. Germline assignment: CDR1 GTSNPN and CDR2 SVGIG (reference sequence). The V and J ends lost 4 bases and 0 bases, in that order; junction bases with no gene match: 2. The CDR3 DNA follows: TGTGCCTGGAACAGGGGGGCCTCCTACGAGCAGTACTTC. Translating gives CAWNRGASYEQYF.

The J gene is TRBJ2-5, the V gene TRBV10-3; a weak D match, TRBD2 (6 bases). CDR3 length: 17 residues. Germline CDR1 reads ENHRY; CDR2 reads SYGVKD. Between the trimmed V and J ends, which lost 3 bases and 2 bases, there was a span of 19 bases. The chain's CDR3 is CAISDRPAGSPQETQYF. The CDR3 DNA is TGTGCCATCAGTGATCGACCTGCCGGGAGTCCTCAAGAGACCCAGTACTTC.

This clone appeared a few times. The genes are TRBV7-9 and TRBJ2-1; 12 nucleotides align to TRBD2. The CDR3 totals 17 residues. V shed 3 bases and J 9 bases; nucleotides not matched to a gene: 12. The germline V gene encodes CDR1 SEHNR and CDR2 FQNEAQ (reference sequence). The CDR3 DNA reads TGTGCCAGCAGCTTCGGACTAGCGGGGCGGGGGTCGGGTGAGCAGTTCTTC. Translation gives CASSFGLAGRGSGEQFF.

This chain links TRBV6-2 or TRBV6-3 with TRBJ2-1; 8 positions match TRBD1. Trimming cost V 0 bases and J 8 bases; bases outside gene matches: 15. CDR1 MNHEY and CDR2 SVGEGT come from the germline V gene. The CDR3 loop spans 18 amino acids. Written as DNA, the CDR3 is TGTGCCAGCAGTTACTCGATCTATGGACAGGGCCCTAGGGATGAGCAGTTCTTC. Amino acids: CASSYSIYGQGPRDEQFF.

The rearrangement uses TRBV5-1 and TRBJ2-1; 8 bases line up with TRBD1. This CDR3 has 12 amino acids. Per the germline V gene, CDR1 is SGHRS and CDR2 is YFSETQ. Trimming took 7 bases from V and 6 from J; bases not matched to a gene: 3. DNA of the CDR3: TGCGCCAGCGCCAGGGGGCTCAATGAGCAGTTCTTC. Amino acid sequence: CASARGLNEQFF.

The chain is built from TRBV7-8 and TRBJ1-5, with D possibly TRBD1 on 6 matching bases. Germline V gene lookup returns CDR1 SGHVS and CDR2 FQNEAQ. V was cut by 7 bases and J by 1 base, with 17 bases left in between. CDR3 length: 16 amino acids. In DNA, the CDR3 is TGTGCCAGCACCCCACAGGGATTCGGCAGCAATCAGCCCCAGCATTTT. It is translated as CASTPQGFGSNQPQHF. Complete variable domain (other parts from reference TRBV7-8 and TRBJ1-5): GAGVSQSPRYKVAKRGQDVALRCDPISGHVSLFWYQQALGQGPEFLTYFQNEAQLDKSGLPSDRFFAERPEGSVSTLKIQRTQQEDSAVYLCASTPQGFGSNQPQHFGDGTRLSIL.

The chain has TRBV7-2 and TRBJ2-5, with D maybe TRBD2 (7 bases). The germline V gene encodes CDR1 SGHTA and CDR2 FQGNSA. The CDR3 loop spans 17 amino acids. Trimming took 1 base from V and 7 from J, leaving 22 bases between them. The CDR3 bases are TGTGCCAGCAGCTTAGGGAGGGGGGGCAGGACAGTCGGGACCCAGTACTTC. Encoded protein: CASSLGRGGRTVGTQYF.

The genes are TRBV28 and TRBJ1-2; the D gene is possibly TRBD1 (6 bases). This CDR3 region has 13 residues. From germline, CDR1 is MDHEN and CDR2 SYDVKM. The V gene lost 6 bases and the J gene lost 4 bases, with 12 bases spanning the gap. CDR3 loop: CASSRLGAYGYTF. DNA for the CDR3: TGTGCCAGCAGCCGACTGGGGGCCTATGGCTACACCTTC.

This clone has ten or more counts. V and J are TRBV4-1 and TRBJ2-7; tentatively, D is TRBD2 (5 bases). The CDR3 has 10 residues. Germline CDR1 reads MGHRA; CDR2 reads YSYEKL. The CDR3 protein is CARAEGEQYF. The DNA of the CDR3 is TGCGCTAGGGCCGAGGGCGAGCAGTACTTC.

The chain recombines TRBV19 with TRBJ1-2; D may be TRBD1 (6 bases). Germline V lookup: CDR1 LNHDA, CDR2 SQIVND (reference sequence). Trimming took 8 bases from V and 4 from J, leaving 23 bases between them. The CDR3 contains 16 residues. Here the CDR3 DNA reads TGTGCCAGTTCGTGGAACACAGGGCCCGCCCTCTATGGCTACACCTTC. This encodes CASSWNTGPALYGYTF.

This clone appeared a single time. The chain links TRBV10-1 to TRBJ2-5; D may be TRBD2 (5 bases). V dropped 0 bases and J dropped 2 bases, with 10 bases sitting between them. From germline, CDR1 is WNHNN and CDR2 SYGVQD (reference sequence). This CDR3 has 15 amino acids. Here the CDR3 DNA reads TGCGCCAGCAGTGAGTCATCGGGATCTCAAGAGACCCAGTACTTC. Amino acid sequence: CASSESSGSQETQYF.

CDR3 in DNA: TGCGCCAGCAGCCAAGAGCCACCGGGGGGGAGCTCCTATAATTCACCCCTCCACTTT. The encoded protein is CASSQEPPGGSSYNSPLHF. The chain recombines TRBV4-1 with TRBJ1-6; tentative D call: TRBD1 (5 bases). The CDR3 runs to 19 residues. The germline gives CDR1 MGHRA, CDR2 YSYEKL. V was cut by 0 bases and J by 0 bases, with 15 bases left in between.

CDR3 protein: CASSLSQNTEAFF. The CDR3 DNA sequence: TGTGCCAGCAGCTTATCCCAGAACACTGAAGCTTTCTTT. The rearrangement links TRBV7-9 to TRBJ1-1; D uncertain. CDR3 size: 13 residues. CDR1 and CDR2 from the germline V gene are SEHNR and FQNEAQ (reference sequence). Trimming removed 2 bases from V and 1 base from J, with 5 bases in between.

As DNA, the CDR3 is TGTGCCAGCAGTGAACTGACAGTATTTGGGAACACTGAAGCTTTCTTT. Its protein is CASSELTVFGNTEAFF. V usage is TRBV2 and J usage is TRBJ1-1, with D possibly being TRBD1 (5 bases). This CDR3 spans 16 amino acids. The germline V gene has CDR1 SNHLY and CDR2 FYNNEI. V gave up 2 bases and J gave up 1 base, with 14 bases separating them.

V and J are TRBV3-1 (or the pseudogene TRBV3-2) and TRBJ2-7, with D possibly being TRBD1 (5 bases). Deletions cut 0 bases from V and 6 bases from J, with 9 bases between. In germline, CDR1 is LGHDT, CDR2 YNNKEL (reference sequence). The CDR3 totals 13 residues. In nucleotides, the CDR3 is TGTGCCAGCAGCCAAGAGGGCAGGGTCGAGCAGTACTTC. This encodes CASSQEGRVEQYF.

The rearrangement links TRBV19 to TRBJ1-1, with unresolved D. Germline lookup yields CDR1 LNHDA and CDR2 SQIVND (reference sequence). The V and J ends lost 7 bases and 1 base respectively, with 16 bases between them. There are 15 residues in the CDR3. The DNA of the CDR3 is TGTGCCAGTATACAGTTATCAGGTACGAACACTGAAGCTTTCTTT. It is translated as CASIQLSGTNTEAFF.

The chain has TRBV5-4 and TRBJ2-3; D is possibly TRBD1 (6 bases). Germline CDR1 is SGHNT and CDR2 is YYREEE (reference sequence). Deletions cut 4 bases from V and 1 base from J, with 10 bases between. This CDR3 is built from 14 residues. This CDR3 reads CASSLGAGTDTQYF. CDR3 nucleotide sequence: TGTGCCAGCAGCCTGGGGGCCGGCACAGATACGCAGTATTTT.